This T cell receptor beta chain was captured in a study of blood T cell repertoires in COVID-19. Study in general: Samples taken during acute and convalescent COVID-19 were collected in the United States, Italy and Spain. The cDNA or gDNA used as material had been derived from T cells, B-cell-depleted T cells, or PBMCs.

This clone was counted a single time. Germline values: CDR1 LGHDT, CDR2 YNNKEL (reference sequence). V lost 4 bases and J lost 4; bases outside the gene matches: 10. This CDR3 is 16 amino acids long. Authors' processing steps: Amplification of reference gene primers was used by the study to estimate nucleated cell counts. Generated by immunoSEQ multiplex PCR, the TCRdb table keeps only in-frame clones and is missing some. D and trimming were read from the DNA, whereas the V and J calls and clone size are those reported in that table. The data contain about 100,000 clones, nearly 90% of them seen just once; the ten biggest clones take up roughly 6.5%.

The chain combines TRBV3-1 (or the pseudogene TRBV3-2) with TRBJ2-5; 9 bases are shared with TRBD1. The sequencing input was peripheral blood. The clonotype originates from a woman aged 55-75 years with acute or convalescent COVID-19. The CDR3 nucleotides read TGTGCCAGCAGCCTTAGGACAGGGGTGGAGAGAGAGACCCAGTACTTC. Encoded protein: CASSLRTGVERETQYF.